These 27 T cell receptor beta chains were all obtained from the same sample, sequenced in a study of cytomegalovirus exposure and HLA in healthy donors (dated by TCRdb to about 2017). The library was produced with the immunoSEQ multiplex PCR assay. A mixture of 60 forward primers for TCR Vbeta segments and 13 reverse primers for TCR Jbeta segments was used in the multiplex PCR. TCRdb holds this immuneACCESS table with in-frame rearrangements only. Some clones are missing; in checked studies, unresolved V genes explain under half, and the rest has no known cause. Recorded for this sample are under 130,000 clones; 65% of them occurred a single time. The ten largest clones represent 3.8% of the sample. Sample: PBMCs. All receptors come from a man aged 25 to 40 in good health and CMV-seropositive.

The chain combines TRBV19 with TRBJ2-2, with D possibly matching TRBD2 (6 bases). V lost 6 bases to trimming and J lost 6 bases, with 11 bases between them. The V gene's germline CDR1 is LNHDA and CDR2 SQIVND (reference sequence). The CDR3 loop spans 13 amino acids. This CDR3 is CASSLGGPGELFF. The CDR3 bases are TGTGCCAGTAGCCTGGGGGGTCCCGGGGAGCTGTTTTTT.

The chain recombines TRBV19 with TRBJ2-7, with 7 bases that match TRBD1. The germline V gene encodes CDR1 LNHDA and CDR2 SQIVND (reference sequence). The CDR3 spans 14 residues. J was trimmed by 3 bases and V by 8 bases; bases with no gene match: 10. The chain's CDR3 is CASHPSGQIYEQYF. CDR3 DNA: TGTGCCAGTCACCCCTCGGGACAGATCTACGAGCAGTACTTC.

The chain couples TRBV5-1 to TRBJ1-1, with D uncertain. Trimming cost V 2 bases and J 1 base, with 6 bases left between them. The germline V gene encodes CDR1 SGHRS and CDR2 YFSETQ. This CDR3 contains 13 residues. In DNA, the CDR3 is TGCGCCAGCAGCTTACAGACGAACACTGAAGCTTTCTTT. It encodes CASSLQTNTEAFF.

V is TRBV9 and J is TRBJ1-1; no clear D. The CDR3 length is 14 residues. CDR1 is SGDLS, CDR2 YYNGEE, per germline. V was clipped by 3 bases and J by 6 bases, with 15 bases between them. The CDR3 DNA is TGTGCCAGCAGCGGGGAGGTAGGAGGGTCTGAAGCTTTCTTT. Residues: CASSGEVGGSEAFF.

Details on this clone: In the same sample, other DNA sequences code for this CDR3. J is TRBJ2-1 and V is TRBV5-1, with 7 bases aligning to TRBD1. This CDR3 region has 15 residues. CDR1 and CDR2 (germline): SGHRS, YFSETQ. V shed 0 bases, J shed 3 bases, and the junction held 3 bases outside the gene matches. CDR3 sequence: CASSLEGDSYNEQFF. The CDR3 DNA follows: TGCGCCAGCAGCTTGGAAGGGGACAGCTACAATGAGCAGTTCTTC.

V gene TRBV7-9 combines with J gene TRBJ1-3; D not certain. The CDR3 totals 13 residues. With 1 base removed from V and 4 bases from J, the gap between germline ends came to 5 bases. CDR1 SEHNR and CDR2 FQNEAQ come from the germline V gene (reference sequence). CDR3: CASSLVRGNTIYF. CDR3 DNA sequence: TGTGCCAGCAGCTTAGTGCGGGGAAACACCATATATTTT.

This clone was detected only a few times. CDR3 DNA: TGTGCCAGCAGCCCCCGGACTAGCGGGGGGGCCGGGGAGCTGTTTTTT. Translation: CASSPRTSGGAGELFF. The chain employs TRBV9 and TRBJ2-2, with TRBD2 matching over 15 bases. The CDR3 runs to 16 residues. CDR1 SGDLS and CDR2 YYNGEE come from the germline V gene. With V trimmed by 4 bases and J by 6 bases, 4 bases remained unmatched.

V usage is TRBV11-3 and J usage is TRBJ2-1; tentative D call: TRBD1 (6 bases). V was shortened by 2 bases and J by 10 bases, with 27 bases between the two germline ends. The CDR3 runs 18 residues. Per the germline V gene, CDR1 is SGHNT and CDR2 is YENEEA. CDR3 nucleotides: TGTGCCAGCAGCTTATACCGCTGGGGGCGGACAGACGTGTCGGAGCAGTTCTTC. It translates to CASSLYRWGRTDVSEQFF.

This clone was counted a single time. The chain has TRBV5-6 and TRBJ2-3, with TRBD2 identical over 7 bases. This CDR3 comprises 15 residues. Per the germline V gene, CDR1 is SGHDT and CDR2 is YYEEEE. The junction had 6 bases not matched to a gene; V was cut back by 3 bases and J by 2 bases. The CDR3 loop is CASSWGGPSTDTQYF. CDR3 bases: TGTGCCAGCAGCTGGGGGGGACCTTCCACAGATACGCAGTATTTT. Complete variable domain (other parts from reference TRBV5-6 and TRBJ2-3): DAGVTQSPTHLIKTRGQQVTLRCSPKSGHDTVSWYQQALGQGPQFIFQYYEEEERQRGNFPDRFSGHQFPNYSSELNVNALLLGDSALYLCASSWGGPSTDTQYFGPGTRLTVL.

The V and J genes are TRBV6-4 and TRBJ2-3, with TRBD2 matching 7 bases. CDR3 length equals 14 residues. CDR1 is MRHNA, CDR2 SNTAGT, per germline. After removal of 3 bases from V and 6 bases from J, the junction contained 6 bases not matched to a gene. CDR3 nucleotide sequence: TGTGCCAGCAGTGAGGGGGGGGGTTCGGATACGCAGTATTTT. It encodes CASSEGGGSDTQYF.

The chain is built from TRBV5-5 and TRBJ1-5; D unclear. The CDR3 spans 15 residues. The germline V and J ends were trimmed by 4 bases and 7 bases, with 18 bases remaining between them. Germline V gene sequence: CDR1 SGHKS, CDR2 YYEKEE (reference sequence). CDR3 coding DNA: TGTGCCAGCAGCATCTCCCCGACGGCCAGGCAGCCCCAGCATTTT. It translates to CASSISPTARQPQHF. The full variable domain, in which reference TRBV5-5 and TRBJ1-5 provide the parts outside the CDR3, is DAGVTQSPTHLIKTRGQQVTLRCSPISGHKSVSWYQQVLGQGPQFIFQYYEKEERGRGNFPDRFSARQFPNYSSELNVNALLLGDSALYLCASSISPTARQPQHFGDGTRLSIL.

The genes are TRBV6-5 and TRBJ1-1; no clear D. Germline lookup yields CDR1 MNHEY and CDR2 SVGAGI. Trimming took off 5 bases at V and 3 bases at J, with 16 bases between the two ends. The CDR3 is made up of 15 amino acids. Here the CDR3 reads CASSALFLSDTEAFF. CDR3 sequence (DNA): TGTGCCAGCAGTGCTTTGTTTTTATCAGACACTGAAGCTTTCTTT.

The rearrangement joins TRBV9 to TRBJ2-3, with D perhaps matching TRBD2 (5 bases). Trimming shortened V by 9 bases and J by 2 bases, and 13 bases separated the two germline ends. The germline CDR1 and CDR2 sequences are SGDLS and YYNGEE. The CDR3 extends over 13 amino acids. The CDR3 sequence is CANTSGTTDTQYF. Written as DNA, the CDR3 is TGTGCCAACACCAGCGGAACCACAGATACGCAGTATTTT.

The rearrangement uses TRBV5-1 and TRBJ1-2; TRBD1 matches 9 bases. Germline trimming cut 1 base from V and 5 bases from J; bases unmatched to any gene: 3. The CDR3 has 14 amino acids. Per the germline V gene, CDR1 is SGHRS and CDR2 is YFSETQ. CDR3 region: CASSLTGGYYGYTF. The DNA for the CDR3 is TGCGCCAGCAGCTTGACAGGGGGCTATTATGGCTACACCTTC.

The gene calls are TRBV5-1 and TRBJ2-7; TRBD2 agrees at 12 bases. After removal of 0 bases from V and 4 bases from J, the junction contained 5 bases not matched to a gene. Germline V gene sequence: CDR1 SGHRS, CDR2 YFSETQ. This CDR3 has 16 residues. The CDR3 protein is CASSLAYGLAGYEQYF. The CDR3 region has the DNA TGCGCCAGCAGCTTGGCCTACGGACTAGCGGGGTACGAGCAGTACTTC.

The chain carries TRBV5-1 and TRBJ2-5, with 13 bases aligning to TRBD2. Per germline, CDR1 SGHRS and CDR2 YFSETQ. The V and J ends lost 0 bases and 4 bases, in that order; junction bases with no gene match: 3. This CDR3 contains 16 residues. The CDR3 DNA sequence: TGCGCCAGCAGCTTGGGGACTAGCGGGGGTTCAGAGACCCAGTACTTC. Translated, it gives CASSLGTSGGSETQYF.

The chain employs TRBV4-2 and TRBJ1-3; the match to TRBD1 covers 7 bases. Germline V CDR1 and CDR2: LGHNA, YNFKEQ. J was trimmed by 0 bases and V by 0 bases; bases with no gene match: 5. CDR3 length: 17 amino acids. The CDR3 loop reads CASSQDYGDSSGNTIYF. The CDR3 DNA follows: TGTGCCAGCAGCCAAGATTATGGGGACAGCTCTGGAAACACCATATATTTT.

The rearrangement joins TRBV18 to TRBJ1-5; D unresolved. Per germline, CDR1 KGHSH and CDR2 LQKENI. The CDR3 sequence is 14 residues long. Trimming took 4 bases from V and 5 from J, leaving 12 bases between them. CDR3 in DNA: TGTGCCAGCTCACTGGACTACAGAGATCAGCCCCAGCATTTT. Translated: CASSLDYRDQPQHF.

The J gene is TRBJ2-3, the V gene TRBV10-3; no clear D gene. The germline V and J ends were trimmed by 3 bases and 6 bases, with 7 bases remaining between them. The germline V gene has CDR1 ENHRY and CDR2 SYGVKD. The CDR3 sequence is 12 residues long. CDR3 in DNA: TGTGCCATCAGTGAAGCTGCGGATACGCAGTATTTT. Translation: CAISEAADTQYF.

This chain links TRBV5-1 with TRBJ2-3; 9 bases are shared with TRBD2. Trimming cost V 6 bases and J 4 bases; bases outside gene matches: 6. This CDR3 has 14 residues. Germline loops: CDR1 SGHRS, CDR2 YFSETQ. The CDR3 coding sequence is TGCGCCAGCAAGCCGCGGGGGGGCGCAGATACGCAGTATTTT. It encodes CASKPRGGADTQYF.

This clone was recorded a few times. The V gene is TRBV5-1, the J gene TRBJ1-5, with 7 nucleotides matching TRBD1. V was clipped by 5 bases and J by 5 bases; unmatched bases: 7. The germline CDR1 and CDR2 sequences are SGHRS and YFSETQ. The CDR3 length is 14 residues. The CDR3 loop reads CASRKTGAHQPQHF. The DNA for the CDR3 is TGCGCCAGCAGAAAAACAGGGGCGCATCAGCCCCAGCATTTT.

This clone was detected a few times. The chain links TRBV7-8 to TRBJ1-6; D remains ambiguous. Trimming stripped 4 bases from V and 9 bases from J, with 16 bases between. The CDR3 is made up of 15 amino acids. CDR1 and CDR2 from the germline V gene are SGHVS and FQNEAQ. The CDR3 protein is CASSSSTGNGSPLHF. CDR3 sequence (DNA): TGTGCCAGCAGCTCCTCAACGGGGAACGGTTCACCCCTCCACTTT. Full variable domain (remainder filled in from reference TRBV7-8 and TRBJ1-6): GAGVSQSPRYKVAKRGQDVALRCDPISGHVSLFWYQQALGQGPEFLTYFQNEAQLDKSGLPSDRFFAERPEGSVSTLKIQRTQQEDSAVYLCASSSSTGNGSPLHFGNGTRLTVT.

The J gene is TRBJ2-7, the V gene TRBV28, with D possibly TRBD1 on 6 matching bases. The CDR3 has 14 residues. The V gene's germline CDR1 is MDHEN and CDR2 SYDVKM. Deletions cut 3 bases from V and 7 bases from J, with 16 bases between. The chain's CDR3 is CASSFRGQSQEQYF. Written as DNA, the CDR3 is TGTGCCAGCAGTTTTCGAGGACAGAGTCAAGAGCAGTACTTC.

The chain links TRBV29-1 to TRBJ1-2; D is possibly TRBD1 (6 bases). The CDR3 spans 15 residues. V was pared by 0 bases and J by 8 bases, with 19 bases between. From germline, CDR1 is SQVTM and CDR2 ANQGSEA. Here the CDR3 reads CSVEDPLGGARGYTF. CDR3 DNA: TGCAGCGTTGAAGACCCCTTGGGGGGGGCGAGGGGCTACACCTTC.

This clone occurred a few times. The chain combines TRBV2 with TRBJ2-5; no definite D call. Per the germline V gene, CDR1 is SNHLY and CDR2 is FYNNEI. This CDR3 is built from 12 residues. Trimming took 6 bases from V and 0 from J, leaving 5 bases between them. The CDR3 DNA is TGTGCCAGCAGCGAGTACCAAGAGACCCAGTACTTC. It translates to CASSEYQETQYF.

V is TRBV19 and J is TRBJ2-7; D is possibly TRBD2 (5 bases). Germline CDR1 is LNHDA and CDR2 is SQIVND (reference sequence). The CDR3 length is 14 residues. Trimming stripped 0 bases from V and 3 bases from J, with 9 bases between. This chain's CDR3 is CASSIDGRGYEQYF. In DNA form, the CDR3 reads TGTGCCAGTAGTATAGATGGACGGGGCTACGAGCAGTACTTC.

Of note for this clone: Other DNA sequences in this specimen translate into the identical CDR3. The J gene is TRBJ1-6, the V gene TRBV30; D call uncertain. The CDR3 contains 13 residues. Trimming left V 3 bases short and J 0 bases short, with 3 bases between. CDR1 and CDR2 (germline): GTSNPN, SVGIG (reference sequence). The CDR3 reads CAWRSSYNSPLHF. CDR3 nucleotides: TGTGCCTGGAGGAGCTCCTATAATTCACCCCTCCACTTT.